Detailed here is one T cell receptor (beta chain). This clonotype was seen more than once but under ten times. Its target antigen remains unknown. No much larger clone exists at a distance of one base, and base qualities are not known. The data belong to a study of liver allograft versus peripheral blood T cells (dated by TCRdb to the early 2020s). Study-wide context: T cell receptor repertoires present within transplanted livers were compared with repertoires in the peripheral blood of liver transplant recipients. Broader findings and caveats from the paper: The T cell receptor repertoires within liver allografts were reported to be different from the T cell receptor repertoires detected in peripheral blood.

Sequencing instrument: Illumina MiSeq. TCRdb reanalyzed the raw reads on its own, using fastp at Q25 for trimming and MiXCR for clone calling, and kept in-frame beta chains. Rows with one shared CDR3 protein collapse into an entry with the most common genes and DNA. The table for this sample lists about 13,000 distinct CDR3 sequences; under 20% of them were counted only once. 13% of the sample belongs to the ten largest clones. Including cysteine and phenylalanine, the CDR3 has 15 amino acids. Only the CDR3 DNA stays, 45 bases, in frame from base 1. Trimming removed 2 bases from V and 0 bases from J, leaving 8 bases between the germline ends. Reading the germline V gene gives CDR1 SGHTA and CDR2 FQGNSA.

The receptor was isolated from a human patient who had a liver transplant. A transplant means some T cells may be of graft donor rather than patient origin. The chain is encoded by TRBV7-2 joined to TRBJ2-1; there is no confident call for the D gene. The sequenced DNA: TGTGCCAGCAGCTTAATACCAGGCTCCTACAATGAGCAGTTCTTC. Translation gives CASSLIPGSYNEQFF.